This record covers a single T cell receptor (beta chain). Germline CDR1 SGHRS, CDR2 YFSETQ. The V and J ends lost 0 bases and 4 bases, in that order; junction bases with no gene match: 6. The CDR3 spans 16 residues. In the source study's methods: The assay estimated nucleated cells by amplifying reference gene primers. Clones were read by immunoSEQ multiplex PCR, and TCRdb kept only the in-frame ones, dropping some. The V and J calls and the clone size are those of that table, but D and trimming were determined from the DNA. This sample has around 94,000 clones; roughly 80% occur once, and the top ten carry around a fifth. The entry originates in a study of blood T cell repertoires in COVID-19. Overall study context: Samples representing acute and convalescent COVID-19 were sourced from the United States, Italy and Spain. The cDNA or gDNA used as material had been derived from T cells, B-cell-depleted T cells, or PBMCs.

This TCR was sampled from a human donor in a cohort sampled during active COVID-19. This chain connects TRBV5-1 to TRBJ2-7; 11 bases are shared with TRBD1. Sequenced sample: peripheral blood. CDR3 sequence (DNA): TGCGCCAGCAGCTTGGCCTTAGGACAGGGGGCATACGAGCAGTACTTC. It codes for CASSLALGQGAYEQYF.